Shown below are 18 T cell receptor beta chains from a single sample sequenced in a study of CD8 T cells in Susac syndrome. Random hexamers were used to reverse transcribe roughly 0.5 to 1 ug of RNA. MiXCR, applied by TCRdb to the immunoSEQ multiplex PCR reads, yields one record per CDR3 protein. The data show around 200,000 distinct CDR3 sequences, with 90% to 95% seen just once and 0.095% to 0.1% held by the top ten. Sequences were obtained from CD4+ T cells from PBMCs. Receptors originate from a human donor with Susac syndrome.

The V gene is TRBV23-1, the J gene TRBJ1-2; D is ambiguous. Being an ORF, TRBV23-1 has a function that is uncertain. The CDR3 runs to 14 residues. V was pared by 3 bases and J by 3 bases, with 11 bases between. CDR3 DNA: TGCGCCAGCAGTCAGCCCCGTACAGACTATGGCTACACCTTC. Translating gives CASSQPRTDYGYTF.

This chain joins TRBV3-1 and TRBJ2-4; weak D call: TRBD1 (6 bases). CDR1 is LGHDT and CDR2 is YNNKEL in the germline V gene (reference sequence). There are 13 residues in the CDR3. Trimming took 4 bases from V and 5 from J, leaving 9 bases between them. The CDR3 reads CASSPNRENIQYF. The DNA for the CDR3 is TGTGCCAGCAGCCCCAACAGGGAAAACATTCAGTACTTC.

This clonotype was found once. V and J are TRBV12-5 and TRBJ2-5; D is perhaps TRBD2 (5 bases). The V end lost 6 bases, the J end lost 4 bases, and 12 bases lay between the germline ends. There are 13 residues in the CDR3. Germline loops: CDR1 LGHNT, CDR2 FRNRAP. In DNA, the CDR3 is TGTGCTAGTGGGACGGGGTTTGGAGAGACCCAGTACTTC. Protein sequence: CASGTGFGETQYF.

The genes are TRBV20-1 and TRBJ2-1; TRBD2 matches at 10 bases. V lost 4 bases and J lost 9; bases outside the gene matches: 15. The CDR3 extends over 16 amino acids. Germline CDR1 DFQATT, CDR2 SNEGSKA (reference sequence). DNA of the CDR3: TGCAGTGCTATAATGGCTAGCGGGGGACTAATTCGTGAGCAGTTCTTC. The encoded protein is CSAIMASGGLIREQFF.

The chain links TRBV20-1 to TRBJ2-5, with a tentative D call TRBD2 (5 bases). Germline V lookup: CDR1 DFQATT, CDR2 SNEGSKA (reference sequence). The CDR3 sequence is 12 residues long. Trimming took off 6 bases at V and 3 bases at J, with 11 bases between the two ends. The CDR3 is CSAAGNEETQYF. The CDR3 DNA is TGCAGTGCGGCCGGGAATGAAGAGACCCAGTACTTC.

This chain uses TRBV3-1 with TRBJ2-1; TRBD2 aligns across 8 bases. With V trimmed by 4 bases and J by 5 bases, 10 bases remained unmatched. The CDR3 spans 16 residues. CDR1 LGHDT and CDR2 YNNKEL come from the germline V gene (reference sequence). CDR3 DNA sequence: TGTGCCAGCAGCCCGCCCCAAGCGGGAGTACACAATGAGCAGTTCTTC. It is translated as CASSPPQAGVHNEQFF.

The chain links TRBV4-3 to TRBJ2-5; D remains unclear. The CDR3 is 14 amino acids. V dropped 0 bases and J dropped 2 bases, with 7 bases sitting between them. Germline CDR1 LGHNA, CDR2 YSLEER. CDR3 bases: TGCGCCAGCAGCCAAGATGGCAGACAAGAGACCCAGTACTTC. Encoded protein: CASSQDGRQETQYF.

The J gene is TRBJ2-3, the V gene TRBV4-2; D may be TRBD1 (5 bases). CDR3 length equals 14 residues. Trimming removed 0 bases from V and 6 bases from J, with 10 bases in between. CDR1 is LGHNA and CDR2 is YNFKEQ in the germline V gene. CDR3 sequence reads: CASSQDAGWDTQYF. CDR3 nucleotide sequence: TGTGCCAGCAGCCAAGATGCAGGGTGGGATACGCAGTATTTT.

The chain employs TRBV5-1 and TRBJ2-3; D ambiguous. The V end lost 1 base, the J end lost 0 bases, and 9 bases lay between the germline ends. This CDR3 has 15 amino acids. Germline V gene sequence: CDR1 SGHRS, CDR2 YFSETQ. CDR3 protein: CASSLRVRSTDTQYF. CDR3 nucleotide sequence: TGCGCCAGCAGCTTGAGAGTCAGAAGCACAGATACGCAGTATTTT.

The chain carries TRBV3-1 and TRBJ2-3; either TRBD1 or TRBD2 may fit D (5 bases each). The germline gives CDR1 LGHDT, CDR2 YNNKEL (reference sequence). The CDR3 consists of 15 residues. The ends were cut back, 3 bases at V and 0 bases at J, with 10 bases in the middle. Written as DNA, the CDR3 is TGTGCCAGCAGCCAGAGGGGACCCAGCACAGATACGCAGTATTTT. Its protein is CASSQRGPSTDTQYF.

The rearrangement links TRBV20-1 to TRBJ2-1, with 9 bases that match TRBD2. The CDR3 consists of 12 residues. V was clipped by 4 bases and J by 6 bases; unmatched bases: 1. The germline gives CDR1 DFQATT, CDR2 SNEGSKA (reference sequence). The CDR3 region is CSATSGANEQFF. In nucleotides, the CDR3 is TGCAGTGCTACTAGCGGGGCCAATGAGCAGTTCTTC.

The CDR3 nucleotides are TGCAGTGCTGAGATCCGGGACAGGGGCCGCGGCTACACCTTC. Translation: CSAEIRDRGRGYTF. This chain joins TRBV20-1 and TRBJ1-2; 10 bases map to TRBD1. V was clipped by 5 bases and J by 8 bases; unmatched bases: 11. Germline V gene sequence: CDR1 DFQATT, CDR2 SNEGSKA (reference sequence). The CDR3 runs to 14 residues.

The chain couples TRBV13 to TRBJ2-3, with 14 bases lining up with TRBD2. The V and J ends lost 5 bases and 14 bases, in that order; junction bases with no gene match: 12. Per the germline V gene, CDR1 is PRHDT and CDR2 is FYEKMQ (reference sequence). The CDR3 spans 15 residues. The CDR3 loop reads CASSRAGTSGSERYF. CDR3 bases: TGTGCCAGCAGCAGAGCCGGGACTAGCGGGAGTGAGAGGTATTTT.

The gene calls are TRBV2 and TRBJ1-1, with a weak D call TRBD1 (5 bases). The CDR3 loop spans 13 amino acids. CDR1 and CDR2 (germline): SNHLY, FYNNEI. V lost 7 bases, J lost 5 bases, and 14 bases lay in between. CDR3 region: CASKQGGYTEAFF. For the CDR3, the DNA is TGTGCCAGCAAGCAGGGTGGATATACTGAAGCTTTCTTT. Looking up the rest from reference TRBV2 and TRBJ1-1 gives the full variable domain: EPEVTQTPSHQVTQMGQEVILRCVPISNHLYFYWYRQILGQKVEFLVSFYNNEISEKSEIFDDQFSVERPDGSNFTLKIRSTKLEDSAMYFCASKQGGYTEAFFGQGTRLTVV.

In this sample, this clonotype turned up once. V is TRBV29-1 and J is TRBJ2-7, with TRBD2 matching 10 bases. The junction had 7 bases not matched to a gene; V was cut back by 5 bases and J by 6 bases. The CDR3 consists of 13 residues. Germline V gene data show CDR1 as SQVTM and CDR2 as ANQGSEA. The CDR3 DNA reads as TGCAGCGTTAGCGGGAGGGCCTTATCCGAGCAGTACTTC. It translates to CSVSGRALSEQYF.

The CDR3 here is CASSPQLGGNQPQHF. CDR3 nucleotides: TGTGCCAGCAGTCCCCAACTGGGGGGCAATCAGCCCCAGCATTTT. The chain employs TRBV27 and TRBJ1-5; maybe TRBD1 (5 bases). The CDR3 loop spans 15 amino acids. V was trimmed by 5 bases and J by 2 bases, leaving 13 bases between them. Germline loops: CDR1 MNHEY, CDR2 SMNVEV (reference sequence).

The chain recombines TRBV7-9 with TRBJ1-1; a possible D gene is TRBD1 (5 bases). Germline CDR1 is SEHNR and CDR2 is FQNEAQ (reference sequence). The CDR3 consists of 15 residues. V was pared by 2 bases and J by 4 bases, with 14 bases between. The chain's CDR3 is CASSLLGRGSTEAFF. CDR3 bases: TGTGCCAGCAGCTTACTAGGTAGGGGTTCCACTGAAGCTTTCTTT.

The V and J genes are TRBV12-3 or TRBV12-4 and TRBJ2-3, with 7 nucleotides matching TRBD2. The CDR3 runs to 16 residues. V was clipped by 6 bases and J by 3 bases; unmatched bases: 12. CDR3 nucleotide sequence: TGTGCCAGCAGCCTTTCTAGCGGCTGGGGGACAGATACGCAGTATTTT. This encodes CASSLSSGWGTDTQYF.